The rows below give T cell receptor beta chains drawn from one sample of a study of blood T cells in healthy people across ages. TCRdb re-derived calls from the 5' RACE reads in MiXCR, one entry per CDR3 protein. The sample has 780,000 or so distinct CDR3 sequences, approximately 53% seen once; the top ten hold around 24%. Material for sequencing was blood. The receptor set was obtained from a man between 40 and 49 years old in good health. Each CDR3 is given with its conserved first and last residue. Fields, in order: J gene, clone size, D gene, V gene, CDR3 DNA, CDR3 protein. D genes are given only for firm matches. The size of a clone is reported for some rows only, either as once, few or many, or as a class for expanded clones.

j_gene: TRBJ2-2
abundance: .
d_gene: TRBD1
v_gene: TRBV2
CDR3nt: TGTGCCAGCAGACGGGACAGACTTAACACCGGGGAGCTGTTTTTT
CDR3aa: CASRRDRLNTGELFF

j_gene: TRBJ2-5
abundance: .
d_gene: TRBD2
v_gene: TRBV9
CDR3nt: TGTGCCAGCAGCGTGGGACTAGCGGGAGTAGAAGAGACCCAGTACTTC
CDR3aa: CASSVGLAGVEETQYF

j_gene: TRBJ2-7
abundance: .
d_gene: TRBD2
v_gene: TRBV9
CDR3nt: TGTGCCAGCAGCGACTCTCGGGGGGGCGAGCAGTACTTC
CDR3aa: CASSDSRGGEQYF

j_gene: TRBJ2-7
abundance: .
d_gene: .
v_gene: TRBV20-1
CDR3nt: TGCAGTGCTAGGTTACCTCCGGGCGAGCAGTACTTC
CDR3aa: CSARLPPGEQYF

j_gene: TRBJ2-1
abundance: .
d_gene: .
v_gene: TRBV9
CDR3nt: TGTGCCAGCAGCGCATTTTACAATGAGCAGTTCTTC
CDR3aa: CASSAFYNEQFF

j_gene: TRBJ1-6
abundance: few
d_gene: .
v_gene: TRBV13
CDR3nt: TGTGCCAGCAGCCCTTGGCCCGAGGACCAGCATAATTCACCCCTCCACTTT
CDR3aa: CASSPWPEDQHNSPLHF

j_gene: TRBJ2-5
abundance: .
d_gene: TRBD1
v_gene: TRBV20-1
CDR3nt: TGCAGTGCCTACAAACCCGGGACAGACCAAGAGACCCAGTACTTC
CDR3aa: CSAYKPGTDQETQYF

j_gene: TRBJ2-2
abundance: .
d_gene: .
v_gene: TRBV6-5
CDR3nt: TGTGCCAGCAGTTACTGGACAAACACCGGGGAGCTGTTTTTT
CDR3aa: CASSYWTNTGELFF

j_gene: TRBJ1-1
abundance: .
d_gene: TRBD1
v_gene: TRBV5-1
CDR3nt: TGCGCCAGCAGCCCGGTCCCCACAGGGGGGAACACTGAAGCTTTCTTT
CDR3aa: CASSPVPTGGNTEAFF

j_gene: TRBJ2-7
abundance: .
d_gene: TRBD2
v_gene: TRBV28
CDR3nt: TGTGCCAGCAGTCGAGGACTAGCGAGCTCCTACGAGCAGTACTTC
CDR3aa: CASSRGLASSYEQYF

j_gene: TRBJ2-7
abundance: few
d_gene: .
v_gene: TRBV6-5
CDR3nt: TGTGCCAGCAGTTATAACCAACTCAGCTACGACATAGCCTACGAGCAGTACTTC
CDR3aa: CASSYNQLSYDIAYEQYF

j_gene: TRBJ2-7
abundance: few
d_gene: .
v_gene: TRBV25-1
CDR3nt: TGTGCCAGCAGCCGTCTCGGTGCCGAGCAGTACTTC
CDR3aa: CASSRLGAEQYF

j_gene: TRBJ1-2
abundance: .
d_gene: .
v_gene: TRBV29-1
CDR3nt: TGCAGCGTTCAGAAGGGCCAACGGGGCGGCTACACCTTC
CDR3aa: CSVQKGQRGGYTF

j_gene: TRBJ1-5
abundance: many
d_gene: .
v_gene: TRBV6-2/TRBV6-3
CDR3nt: TGTGCCAGCAGTTACAACAGGAATCAGCCCCAGCATTTT
CDR3aa: CASSYNRNQPQHF

j_gene: TRBJ2-1
abundance: .
d_gene: .
v_gene: TRBV7-2
CDR3nt: TGTGCCAGCTCCTCCGCCGGGTTGACCGACTCCTACAATGAGCAGTTCTTC
CDR3aa: CASSSAGLTDSYNEQFF

j_gene: TRBJ2-1
abundance: once
d_gene: .
v_gene: TRBV29-1
CDR3nt: TGCAGCGTTGAGGCAGGGCTACGCCAGTATGAGCAGTTCTTC
CDR3aa: CSVEAGLRQYEQFF

j_gene: TRBJ2-1
abundance: .
d_gene: TRBD2
v_gene: TRBV5-4
CDR3nt: TGTGCCAGCAGCTTCAGCGGGAGGGGCATGTATGAGCAGTTCTTC
CDR3aa: CASSFSGRGMYEQFF

j_gene: TRBJ2-4
abundance: .
d_gene: .
v_gene: TRBV9
CDR3nt: TGTGCCAGCAGCGCCACCGGGTCCGGTAAGGACATTCAGTACTTC
CDR3aa: CASSATGSGKDIQYF

j_gene: TRBJ2-1
abundance: .
d_gene: TRBD1
v_gene: TRBV29-1
CDR3nt: TGCAGCGTTGGTCGGACAGGAAAATACAATGAGCAGTTCTTC
CDR3aa: CSVGRTGKYNEQFF

j_gene: TRBJ1-2
abundance: .
d_gene: .
v_gene: TRBV4-3
CDR3nt: TGCGCCAGCAGCCAAGGTGATCAGAAAGATAACTATGGCTACACCTTC
CDR3aa: CASSQGDQKDNYGYTF

j_gene: TRBJ2-7
abundance: .
d_gene: .
v_gene: TRBV7-9
CDR3nt: TGTGCCAGCAGCCCCCCTGTGGGGGAGCAGTACTTC
CDR3aa: CASSPPVGEQYF

j_gene: TRBJ1-1
abundance: .
d_gene: .
v_gene: TRBV24-1
CDR3nt: TGTGCCACCTCCCGAAATGGGGGACTGAACACTGAAGCTTTCTTT
CDR3aa: CATSRNGGLNTEAFF